This TCR beta chain derives from a study of shared clonotypes between healthy human individuals. Study details: Three CD4 naive, three CD4 memory, two CD8 naive and one CD8 memory plate were used per donor.

Some clones are missing from TCRdb's copy, which holds only in-frame ones; the method was immunoSEQ multiplex PCR. The data show 1,400,000 or so clones, roughly 98.5% seen once. The CDR3 sequence is 16 residues long. The V gene's germline CDR1 is SGHRS and CDR2 YFSETQ. J gave up 5 bases and V 2 bases, and 9 bases lay outside the gene matches. The donors were adults (healthy and HIV-negative) with no recent acute infections or vaccinations. Nashville, Tennessee was home to all donors, each a Caucasian adult. The chain has TRBV5-1 and TRBJ2-2; 7 positions match TRBD1. The receptor was isolated from a man younger than 40 in good health. Sequencing used naive CD4+ T cells sorted from blood. Documented subset: CD45RA+ positively selected. The CDR3 sequence is CASSFNPAGGTGELFF. CDR3 sequence (DNA): TGCGCCAGCAGCTTCAATCCGGCAGGGGGTACCGGGGAGCTGTTTTTT. The full variable domain, in which reference TRBV5-1 and TRBJ2-2 provide the parts outside the CDR3, is KAGVTQTPRYLIKTRGQQVTLSCSPISGHRSVSWYQQTPGQGLQFLFEYFSETQRNKGNFPGRFSGRQFSNSRSEMNVSTLELGDSALYLCASSFNPAGGTGELFFGEGSRLTVL.